This T cell receptor (beta chain) was retrieved from a study of tumor and adjacent non-tumor tissue in lung cancer. A modified ARM-PCR protocol with three rounds of nested PCR amplified TCRbeta. TCRdb re-called the multiplex PCR reads through MiXCR, storing one row per CDR3 protein. Counted here are approximately 90,000 distinct CDR3 sequences, more than 60% occurring once; the ten biggest clones make up about 15%. V was cut by 4 bases and J by 0 bases, with 10 bases left in between. The CDR3 consists of 15 residues. The germline CDR1 and CDR2 sequences are SNHLY and FYNNEI. No cell sorting was done before RNA was extracted from the tissue.

The sequencing input was lung tumor tissue. This rearrangement joins TRBV2 to TRBJ2-1; D may be TRBD2 (6 bases). The origin of this receptor is a man between 70 and 80 years old with non-small cell lung cancer. The CDR3 here is CASSADGSSYNEQFF. CDR3 bases: TGTGCCAGCAGTGCGGACGGGAGCTCCTACAATGAGCAGTTCTTC.